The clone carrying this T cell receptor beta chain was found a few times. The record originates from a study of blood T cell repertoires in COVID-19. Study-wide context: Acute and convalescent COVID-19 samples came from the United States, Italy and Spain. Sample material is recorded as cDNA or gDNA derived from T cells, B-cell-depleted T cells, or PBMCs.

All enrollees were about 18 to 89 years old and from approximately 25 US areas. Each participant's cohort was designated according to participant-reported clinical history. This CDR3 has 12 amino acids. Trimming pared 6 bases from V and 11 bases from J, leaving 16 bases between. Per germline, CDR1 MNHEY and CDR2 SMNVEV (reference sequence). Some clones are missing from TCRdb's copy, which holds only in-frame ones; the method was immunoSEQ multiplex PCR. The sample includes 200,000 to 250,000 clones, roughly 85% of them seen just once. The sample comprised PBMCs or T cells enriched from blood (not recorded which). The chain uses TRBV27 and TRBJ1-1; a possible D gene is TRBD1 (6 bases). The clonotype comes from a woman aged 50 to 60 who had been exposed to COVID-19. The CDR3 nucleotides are TGTGCCAGCAGGGACCCAGGGGCTACGGCTTTCTTT. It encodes CASRDPGATAFF.